Sequencing of this T cell receptor (beta chain) was carried out in a study of cytomegalovirus exposure and HLA in healthy donors. Study results and caveats: Later examination showed HLA-associated TCR beta chains had greater clonal expansion than equally common others.

PCR amplification relied on 60 Vbeta primers (plus 13 Jbeta primers). Libraries were prepared by immunoSEQ multiplex PCR; TCRdb keeps only in-frame clonotypes and omits some of them. This sample has some 140,000 clones; approximately 80% occur once, and the top ten carry approximately 2%. This clone was detected a few times. Its target is not known. V trimming: 10 bases; J trimming: 3 bases; junction bases outside the gene matches: 6. The V gene's germline CDR1 is MNHEY and CDR2 SVGAGI. This CDR3 is built from 13 residues. The sample consisted of PBMCs. The clonotype originates from a man aged 25-45 years in good health and CMV-seronegative. The chain carries TRBV6-5 and TRBJ1-1; 9 bases are a match to TRBD1. The CDR3: CATWDRVDTEAFF. CDR3 DNA: TGTGCCACCTGGGACAGGGTGGACACTGAAGCTTTCTTT.